The 20 T cell receptor beta chains presented below share a single source sample, sequenced in a study of vaccination and CD4 T cells after COVID-19 (dated by TCRdb to between 2021 and 2024). The sample's treatment or condition label, decoded: approximately 10-day PBMC culture with coronavirus spike peptide pools or control peptides (ViraFEST assay). The method behind the library was PCR. Reads for this sample came from an Illumina iSeq 100. TCR sequencing of DNA from cultured CD4+ T cells used the Oncomine TCR Beta short-read assay at the Johns Hopkins FTIC core. In-frame beta chains were kept once TCRdb had trimmed the public reads at Q25 with fastp and called clones with MiXCR. Rows are combined by CDR3 protein, so each entry shows the most common genes and DNA. The sample yields about 20,000 distinct CDR3 sequences; about three quarters were counted once. The ten top clones hold about 18% of the sample.

For these TCRs, the target antigens are not known. Sequenced here: CD4+ T cells from blood, cultured in vitro, sampled after SARS-CoV-2 vaccination. The receptors were sampled from a human donor who received a COVID-19 vaccine.

V and J are TRBV24-1 and TRBJ1-2; 11 bases are a match to TRBD1. CDR1 is KGHDR, CDR2 SFDVKD, per germline. The length of the CDR3 is 15 residues. With V trimmed by 4 bases and J by 7 bases, 7 bases remained unmatched. The chain's CDR3 is CATSEGQGAGSGYTF. The CDR3 region has the DNA TGTGCCACCAGTGAAGGACAGGGGGCAGGGAGTGGCTACACCTTC.

The sample holds a few counts of this clonotype. CDR3 residues: CAWSVSITGRAGELFF. The DNA of the CDR3 is TGTGCCTGGAGTGTCTCTATAACAGGGCGGGCCGGGGAGCTGTTTTTT. This chain joins TRBV30 and TRBJ2-2, with D perhaps TRBD1 (6 bases). The CDR3 sequence is 16 residues long. Trimming removed 0 bases from V and 6 bases from J, with 17 bases in between. Germline-derived CDR1 and CDR2 are GTSNPN and SVGIG (reference sequence).

The V call is TRBV25-1, the J call TRBJ2-7, with 14 nucleotides matching TRBD2. Germline CDR1 and CDR2: MGHDK and SYGVNS. V shed 4 bases and J 1 base; nucleotides not matched to a gene: 3. This CDR3 spans 16 amino acids. DNA for the CDR3: TGTGCCAGCAGTGCTTGGACTAGCGGGGGGTCCTACGAGCAGTACTTC. This translates into CASSAWTSGGSYEQYF.

V gene TRBV24-1 combines with J gene TRBJ1-1; D is possibly TRBD1 (6 bases). The germline V gene encodes CDR1 KGHDR and CDR2 SFDVKD. The CDR3 is 13 residues long. V gave up 4 bases and J gave up 8 bases, with 13 bases separating them. CDR3 sequence reads: CATSDDRRREAFF. The CDR3 DNA sequence: TGTGCCACCAGTGACGACAGGAGGCGAGAAGCTTTCTTT.

The genes are TRBV7-3 and TRBJ1-1; perhaps TRBD1 as D (5 bases). The CDR3 covers 17 residues. Trimming removed 0 bases at V and 1 base at J, with 15 bases between. Germline CDR1 is SGHTA and CDR2 is FQGTGA. This chain's CDR3 is CASSLTLPGRQNTEAFF. DNA of the CDR3: TGTGCCAGCAGCTTAACGCTTCCGGGACGGCAGAACACTGAAGCTTTCTTT.

The chain combines TRBV6-5 with TRBJ2-2; D is uncertain. The CDR3 runs to 13 residues. The germline V gene encodes CDR1 MNHEY and CDR2 SVGAGI. V lost 0 bases to trimming and J lost 4 bases, with 3 bases between them. The DNA of the CDR3 is TGTGCCAGCAGTTACTCGGGCACCGGGGAGCTGTTTTTT. Amino acids: CASSYSGTGELFF.

The genes are TRBV19 and TRBJ2-1; D not resolved. CDR3 length: 12 residues. In germline, CDR1 is LNHDA, CDR2 SQIVND (reference sequence). V was clipped by 3 bases and J by 10 bases, with 10 bases between them. CDR3 region: CASSIPVGEQFF. The CDR3 DNA reads as TGTGCCAGTAGTATCCCGGTTGGGGAGCAGTTCTTC.

CDR3 DNA: TGTGCCAGCATAGAAGGGACGGTTAACTATGGCTACACCTTC. Translating it yields CASIEGTVNYGYTF. V is TRBV6-1 and J is TRBJ1-2, with a possible D match to TRBD1 (5 bases). The CDR3 is 14 amino acids. CDR1 is MNHNS and CDR2 is SASEGT in the germline V gene. Trimming took off 7 bases at V and 1 base at J, with 13 bases between the two ends.

Here the CDR3 DNA reads TGTGCCAGCAGCGTAGCTAGCGGGGGGGGACAAGATACGCAGTATTTT. Its translation is CASSVASGGGQDTQYF. The chain uses TRBV9 and TRBJ2-3, with 12 nucleotides matching TRBD2. CDR1 and CDR2 from the germline V gene are SGDLS and YYNGEE. The V gene end was trimmed by 0 bases and the J gene end by 5 bases; junction bases not matched to a gene: 4. This CDR3 has 16 residues.

J is TRBJ1-5 and V is TRBV20-1, with D possibly matching TRBD1 (6 bases). From germline, CDR1 is DFQATT and CDR2 SNEGSKA (reference sequence). CDR3 size: 15 residues. The V gene lost 1 base and the J gene lost 6 bases, with 16 bases spanning the gap. The CDR3 nucleotides read TGCAGTGCTAGAGGTCGACAGGCTCCAAGTCAGCCCCAGCATTTT. It translates to CSARGRQAPSQPQHF.

V gene TRBV7-9 combines with J gene TRBJ1-2; 7 bases line up with TRBD1. Germline CDR1 and CDR2: SEHNR and FQNEAQ (reference sequence). V trimming: 2 bases; J trimming: 8 bases; junction bases outside the gene matches: 11. CDR3 length equals 15 residues. CDR3 DNA: TGTGCCAGCAGCTTAAGCCACAGGGGTAGGGAGGGCTACACCTTC. Protein product: CASSLSHRGREGYTF.

The CDR3 here is CASSISGTYGYTF. CDR3 nucleotides: TGTGCCAGTAGTATTTCAGGGACCTATGGCTACACCTTC. This sequence joins TRBV19 and TRBJ1-2; a possible D gene is TRBD1 (5 bases). The CDR3 runs to 13 residues. Between the trimmed V and J ends, which lost 3 bases and 4 bases, there was a span of 9 bases. Germline CDR1 LNHDA, CDR2 SQIVND (reference sequence).

J is TRBJ1-2 and V is TRBV30; 9 bases match TRBD1. J was trimmed by 4 bases and V by 8 bases; bases with no gene match: 11. CDR1 and CDR2 (germline): GTSNPN, SVGIG (reference sequence). CDR3 length equals 14 residues. CDR3 amino acids: CALEQGASSYGYTF. CDR3 in DNA: TGTGCCCTGGAACAGGGGGCATCCTCCTATGGCTACACCTTC.

This clonotype has only one observation. This chain links TRBV25-1 with TRBJ1-2; unclear D gene. The CDR3 has 12 amino acids. Germline V gene lookup returns CDR1 MGHDK and CDR2 SYGVNS. V dropped 2 bases and J dropped 4 bases, with 5 bases sitting between them. For the CDR3, the DNA is TGTGCCAGCAGTGAAACGCGCTATGGCTACACCTTC. It is translated as CASSETRYGYTF.

The chain links TRBV7-9 to TRBJ2-4, with D unclear. Germline V lookup: CDR1 SEHNR, CDR2 FQNEAQ (reference sequence). The CDR3 extends over 16 amino acids. Trimming stripped 0 bases from V and 0 bases from J, with 9 bases between. The CDR3 DNA is TGTGCCAGCAGCTTAGCGGTTCTGGTAGCCAAAAACATTCAGTACTTC. Residues: CASSLAVLVAKNIQYF. The full variable domain, in which reference TRBV7-9 and TRBJ2-4 provide the parts outside the CDR3, is DTGVSQNPRHKITKRGQNVTFRCDPISEHNRLYWYRQTLGQGPEFLTYFQNEAQLEKSRLLSDRFSAERPKGSFSTLEIQRTEQGDSAMYLCASSLAVLVAKNIQYFGAGTRLSVL.

This clonotype has only one observation. This chain uses TRBV19 with TRBJ2-4, with 7 bases aligning to TRBD2. This CDR3 has 16 amino acids. Germline CDR1 LNHDA, CDR2 SQIVND (reference sequence). Losses at the gene ends were 2 bases for V and 10 bases for J; bases not matched to a gene: 14. The CDR3 nucleotides read TGTGCCAGTAGTATACCGGGGCCTAGCGGTTACCGGATTCAGTACTTC. Its translation: CASSIPGPSGYRIQYF. Full variable domain (missing parts from reference TRBV19 and TRBJ2-4): DGGITQSPKYLFRKEGQNVTLSCEQNLNHDAMYWYRQDPGQGLRLIYYSQIVNDFQKGDIAEGYSVSREKKESFPLTVTSAQKNPTAFYLCASSIPGPSGYRIQYFGAGTRLSVL.

This chain connects TRBV6-4 to TRBJ2-3; D possibly corresponds to TRBD1 (5 bases). The CDR3 extends over 15 amino acids. Germline CDR1 and CDR2: MRHNA and SNTAGT. V lost 8 bases and J 2 bases, leaving 17 bases between the germline ends. CDR3 loop: CASRAGQAHTDTQYF. In nucleotides, the CDR3 is TGTGCCAGCCGAGCAGGACAAGCTCACACAGATACGCAGTATTTT.

The V and J genes are TRBV5-1 and TRBJ1-1; a possible D gene is TRBD1 (5 bases). This CDR3 is 18 amino acids long. The V end lost 0 bases, the J end lost 0 bases, and 18 bases lay between the germline ends. Looked up from germline, CDR1 is SGHRS and CDR2 is YFSETQ. DNA of the CDR3: TGCGCCAGCAGCTTGGATCAGGGTTTTCGGAGGGTGAACACTGAAGCTTTCTTT. Translating gives CASSLDQGFRRVNTEAFF. The full variable domain, completed using reference TRBV5-1 and TRBJ1-1, is KAGVTQTPRYLIKTRGQQVTLSCSPISGHRSVSWYQQTPGQGLQFLFEYFSETQRNKGNFPGRFSGRQFSNSRSEMNVSTLELGDSALYLCASSLDQGFRRVNTEAFFGQGTRLTVV.

CDR3 protein: CAWSSDNMNTEAFF. The CDR3 coding sequence is TGTGCCTGGAGTTCGGACAACATGAACACTGAAGCTTTCTTT. This chain links TRBV30 with TRBJ1-1; D may be TRBD1 (5 bases). Deletions cut 2 bases from V and 0 bases from J, with 10 bases between. The germline V gene has CDR1 GTSNPN and CDR2 SVGIG (reference sequence). The CDR3 has 14 amino acids.

The CDR3 sequence is CASSRDTVDYGYTF. The CDR3 DNA sequence: TGTGCCAGCAGTCGGGACACCGTGGACTATGGCTACACCTTC. V gene TRBV2 combines with J gene TRBJ1-2; D may be TRBD1 (6 bases). The V gene's germline CDR1 is SNHLY and CDR2 FYNNEI. Deletions cut 5 bases from V and 3 bases from J, with 13 bases between. The CDR3 totals 14 residues.